This entry lists 17 T cell receptor beta chains sequenced from one sample in a study of T cells in women clearing cervical HPV infection. Profiled with immunoSEQ multiplex PCR; TCRdb holds only in-frame clones, not every one. The sample includes around 48,000 clones. The sequenced sample was blood buffy coat. The origin of the receptors is a woman aged 18 to 75 with a cervical HPV16 infection that either progressed to CIN3+ or cleared (not recorded which).

The DNA read from the CDR3 is TGTGCCAGTAGTCCAGGGGGATATAATCAGCCC. Translating it yields CASSPGGYNQP. The complete CDR3 protein is CASSPGGYNQPQHF. J is TRBJ1-5 and V is TRBV19; 7 bases are shared with TRBD1. The read terminates 3 residues before the CDR3 end, so the remaining end is supplied by the germline J gene. CDR3 length: 14 residues. Trimming took 5 bases from V and 4 from J; bases not matched to a gene: 5. From germline, CDR1 is LNHDA and CDR2 SQIVND (reference sequence).

Concerning this clone: The read ends 3 residues before the CDR3 terminus; that terminus is restored from the germline J gene. The V call is TRBV5-4, the J call TRBJ2-2; tentatively, D is TRBD1 (6 bases). CDR1 and CDR2 (germline): SGHNT, YYREEE (reference sequence). V was clipped by 0 bases and J by 1 base, with 10 bases between them. The CDR3 runs 16 residues. The covered CDR3 bases are TGTGCCAGCAGCTTGGTTCAGGGGATGAACACCGGGGAG. The encoded protein is CASSLVQGMNTGE. The complete CDR3 sequence is CASSLVQGMNTGELFF.

Points on this clone: The CDR3 end lies 3 residues beyond the end of the read and is filled in from the germline J gene. The chain has TRBV5-4 and TRBJ2-7; tentatively, D is TRBD1 (5 bases). Between the trimmed V and J ends, which lost 4 bases and 4 bases, there was a span of 15 bases. This CDR3 has 14 residues. Germline CDR1 reads SGHNT; CDR2 reads YYREEE (reference sequence). The CDR3 protein is CASSLTGKSYEQYF. Incomplete CDR3 DNA: TGTGCCAGCAGCCTAACAGGAAAGTCATACGAG.

Turning to this clone: The read ends 3 residues shy of where the CDR3 ends; the end is completed using the germline J gene. The chain couples TRBV20-1 to TRBJ1-2; perhaps TRBD1 as D (6 bases). The V end lost 3 bases, the J end lost 2 bases, and 16 bases lay between the germline ends. The CDR3 spans 15 residues. Germline V gene data show CDR1 as DFQATT and CDR2 as SNEGSKA (reference sequence). The CDR3 region is CSASPILTGNYGYTF. The sequenced CDR3 bases are TGCAGTGCTAGCCCCATCCTAACAGGGAACTATGGC.

To note about this clone: The read finishes 3 residues shy of the CDR3 end, and the germline J gene is used to complete it. The rearrangement links TRBV24-1 to TRBJ2-1, with D possibly being TRBD2 (5 bases). The V end lost 8 bases, the J end lost 7 bases, and 11 bases lay between the germline ends. Germline V gives CDR1 KGHDR, CDR2 SFDVKD. CDR3 length: 12 amino acids. Here the CDR3 reads CATMTRANEQFF. The CDR3 DNA, read in part, is TGTGCCACCATGACGCGGGCGAATGAG.

As to this clone: The read falls 3 residues short of the CDR3 end, and the missing part is taken from the germline J gene. The V and J genes are TRBV20-1 and TRBJ1-1; D ambiguous. The germline V gene has CDR1 DFQATT and CDR2 SNEGSKA (reference sequence). The V gene lost 5 bases and the J gene lost 2 bases, with 6 bases spanning the gap. CDR3 length: 11 amino acids. Incomplete CDR3 DNA: TGCAGTGCTCGACACAACACTGAA. This gives the protein CSARHNTE. The CDR3, in full, reads CSARHNTEAFF.

About this clone itself: The read halts 3 residues ahead of the CDR3 end, with the missing end drawn from the germline J gene. This rearrangement joins TRBV6-2 or TRBV6-3 to TRBJ2-7; D gene ambiguous. The CDR3 sequence is 14 residues long. Trimming took off 6 bases at V and 4 bases at J, with 16 bases between the two ends. Germline CDR1 MNHEY, CDR2 SVGEGT. The sequenced CDR3 bases are TGTGCCAGCAGAGCAGGTGGCGATTTTTACGAG. Protein sequence: CASRAGGDFYE. In full, the CDR3 is CASRAGGDFYEQYF.

The CDR3 sequence: CASSTGTSGRETQYF. Incomplete CDR3 DNA: TGCGCCAGCAGTACCGGGACTAGCGGGAGAGAGACC. The chain has TRBV10-2 and TRBJ2-5; 14 bases match TRBD2. The read ends 3 residues before the CDR3 terminus; that terminus is restored from the germline J gene. The CDR3 loop spans 15 amino acids. Germline CDR1 reads WSHSY; CDR2 reads SAAADI. Trimming took 5 bases from V and 4 from J; bases not matched to a gene: 3.

Comment on this clone: Sequencing ends 3 residues short of the CDR3 end; the germline J gene provides the rest. V gene TRBV14 combines with J gene TRBJ1-3; 8 bases agree with TRBD1. The CDR3 is 16 amino acids. Germline V CDR1 and CDR2: SGHDN, FVKESK. V dropped 4 bases and J dropped 2; count of bases not matched to a gene: 7. CDR3 bases read: TGTGCCAGCAGCCTACAGGACAGGGTGGCTGGAAACACC. Amino acids: CASSLQDRVAGNT. The full CDR3 reads CASSLQDRVAGNTIYF.

As to this clone: The sequence runs out 3 residues before the end of the CDR3; the remainder is reconstructed from the germline J gene. This specimen includes other DNA sequences encoding the same CDR3. This rearrangement joins TRBV7-2 to TRBJ1-1; TRBD1 matches 11 bases. In germline, CDR1 is SGHTA, CDR2 FQGNSA. The CDR3 has 15 amino acids. The V and J ends lost 3 bases and 4 bases, in that order; junction bases with no gene match: 4. The CDR3 DNA, read in part, is TGTGCCAGCAGCTTGCGGGGACAGGGGGGCACTGAA. It translates to CASSLRGQGGTE. The full CDR3 protein is CASSLRGQGGTEAFF.

About this clone: The read finishes 3 residues shy of the CDR3 end, and the germline J gene is used to complete it. The chain combines TRBV29-1 with TRBJ1-2; D possibly corresponds to TRBD1 (6 bases). The CDR3 contains 12 residues. Trimming cost V 4 bases and J 4 bases, with 10 bases left between them. CDR1 is SQVTM, CDR2 ANQGSEA, per germline. The covered CDR3 bases are TGCAGCGTTGGAGGACAGATCTATGGC. This codes for CSVGGQIYG. The whole CDR3 protein is CSVGGQIYGYTF.

Points on this clone: The sequence runs out 3 residues before the end of the CDR3; the remainder is reconstructed from the germline J gene. The chain carries TRBV5-6 and TRBJ2-5, with a possible D match to TRBD2 (5 bases). The CDR3 is 14 residues long. Germline V gene sequence: CDR1 SGHDT, CDR2 YYEEEE. V lost 0 bases to trimming and J lost 5 bases, with 11 bases between them. Partial CDR3 DNA: TGTGCCAGCAGCTTGGCGGGGAGAAGGGAGACC. This translates into CASSLAGRRET. In full, the CDR3 reads CASSLAGRRETQYF.

On this clone itself: The read gets to within 3 residues of the CDR3 end, and the germline J gene fills in the rest. The chain links TRBV2 to TRBJ2-1, with a weak D call TRBD2 (5 bases). The germline gives CDR1 SNHLY, CDR2 FYNNEI. The CDR3 is 13 amino acids. Trimming took 6 bases from V and 0 from J, leaving 6 bases between them. This CDR3 reads CASSGLSYNEQFF. The DNA read from the CDR3 is TGTGCCAGCAGCGGACTCTCCTACAATGAG. Full variable domain (rest looked up from reference TRBV2 and TRBJ2-1): EPEVTQTPSHQVTQMGQEVILRCVPISNHLYFYWYRQILGQKVEFLVSFYNNEISEKSEIFDDQFSVERPDGSNFTLKIRSTKLEDSAMYFCASSGLSYNEQFFGPGTRLTVL.

As to this clone: The read comes to an end 3 residues before the CDR3 does, leaving the germline J gene to fill in the end. The chain carries TRBV18 and TRBJ1-3; maybe TRBD1 (6 bases). Germline CDR1 reads KGHSH; CDR2 reads LQKENI. The CDR3 is made up of 15 amino acids. The ends were cut back, 0 bases at V and 7 bases at J, with 13 bases in the middle. The part of the CDR3 DNA that was read is TGTGCCAGCTCACCACCCCATGTTCAGGGGAACACC. Amino acid sequence: CASSPPHVQGNT. The full CDR3 sequence reads CASSPPHVQGNTIYF.

As regards this clone: The read ends 3 residues before the CDR3 terminus; that terminus is restored from the germline J gene. The chain recombines TRBV20-1 with TRBJ1-1; unclear D gene. The germline gives CDR1 DFQATT, CDR2 SNEGSKA (reference sequence). The CDR3 contains 14 residues. V lost 0 bases and J 7 bases, leaving 15 bases between the germline ends. CDR3 sequence: CSARDFLRGYEAFF. The DNA read from the CDR3 is TGCAGTGCTAGAGATTTCCTCCGGGGATATGAA.

Regarding this clone: The CDR3 extends 3 residues past the end of the read, so its final part is completed from the germline J gene. The rearrangement uses TRBV7-3 and TRBJ2-1; no clear D gene. Germline-derived CDR1 and CDR2 are SGHTA and FQGTGA. The CDR3 runs to 13 residues. With 0 bases removed from V and 4 bases from J, the gap between germline ends came to 4 bases. The DNA read from the CDR3 is TGTGCCAGCAGCTTAACCGGGTACAATGAG. Protein product: CASSLTGYNE. The full CDR3 protein is CASSLTGYNEQFF.

About this clone: The sequenced fragment ends 3 residues before the CDR3 boundary, so the rest is inferred from the germline J gene. V is TRBV5-6 and J is TRBJ1-5, with TRBD1 matching over 9 bases. The CDR3 is 15 residues long. Losses at the gene ends were 4 bases for V and 7 bases for J; bases not matched to a gene: 9. The germline V gene has CDR1 SGHDT and CDR2 YYEEEE. The CDR3 here is CASSARGTGQQPQHF. CDR3 DNA, as far as it was read: TGTGCCAGCAGCGCCCGAGGGACAGGGCAACAGCCC. The full variable domain, completed using reference TRBV5-6 and TRBJ1-5, is DAGVTQSPTHLIKTRGQQVTLRCSPKSGHDTVSWYQQALGQGPQFIFQYYEEEERQRGNFPDRFSGHQFPNYSSELNVNALLLGDSALYLCASSARGTGQQPQHFGDGTRLSIL.